This T cell receptor beta chain derives from a study of shared clonotypes between healthy human individuals. Study-wide results and caveats: Measured sharing among donors was expected to vary with sequencing depth. Only a few donors were included, so the genetic and exposure-history diversity represented was limited.

The authors distributed each subset's genomic DNA evenly over several immunoSEQ plates. The repertoire was sequenced with immunoSEQ multiplex PCR; TCRdb's copy has only in-frame clones and lacks some. The table lists about 490,000 clones, about 85% of them singletons, with about 13% in the top ten. Germline V CDR1 and CDR2: SGDLS, YYNGEE. There are 17 residues in the CDR3. The ends lost 3 bases at V and 0 bases at J; junction bases unmatched: 2. The donor population consisted of healthy HIV-negative adults with no recent acute infections or vaccinations. A note on this clone: The target antigen is unknown.

The origin of this receptor is a woman in her 40s in good health. Some clones in this sample may be carry-over from other donors' samples. V gene TRBV9 combines with J gene TRBJ2-6; 11 nucleotides match TRBD2. The source material was PBMCs. The CDR3 is CASSALAGASGANVLTF. The CDR3 DNA reads TGTGCCAGCAGCGCACTAGCGGGGGCCTCTGGGGCCAACGTCCTGACTTTC. Drawing the rest from reference TRBV9 and TRBJ2-6, the complete variable domain is DSGVTQTPKHLITATGQRVTLRCSPRSGDLSVYWYQQSLDQGLQFLIQYYNGEERAKGNILERFSAQQFPDLHSELNLSSLELGDSALYFCASSALAGASGANVLTFGAGSRLTVL.